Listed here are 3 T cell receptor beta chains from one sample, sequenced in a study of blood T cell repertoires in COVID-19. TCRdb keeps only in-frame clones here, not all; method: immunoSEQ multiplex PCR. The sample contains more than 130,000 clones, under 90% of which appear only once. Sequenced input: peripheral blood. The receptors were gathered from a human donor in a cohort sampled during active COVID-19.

For the CDR3, the DNA is TGTGCCAGCAGCAAATGGCCCCCCAGCAATGAGCAGTTCTTC. As protein: CASSKWPPSNEQFF. The chain employs TRBV21-1 and TRBJ2-1; TRBD1, the D gene given by the table, was not confirmed from the DNA. TRBV21-1 is given as a pseudogene. This CDR3 has 14 amino acids.

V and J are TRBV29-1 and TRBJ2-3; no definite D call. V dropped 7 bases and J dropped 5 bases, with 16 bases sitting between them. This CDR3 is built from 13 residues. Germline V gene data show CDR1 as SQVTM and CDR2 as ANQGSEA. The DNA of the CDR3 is TGCAGCGCCGTCCGGTCGAGTAGAGATACGCAGTATTTT. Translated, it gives CSAVRSSRDTQYF.

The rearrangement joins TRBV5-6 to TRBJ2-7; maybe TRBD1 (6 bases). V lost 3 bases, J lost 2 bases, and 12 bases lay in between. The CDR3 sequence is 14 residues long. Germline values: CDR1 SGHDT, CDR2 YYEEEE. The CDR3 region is CASSSVDRTYEQYF. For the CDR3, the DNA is TGTGCCAGCAGCTCCGTTGACAGGACCTACGAGCAGTACTTC.